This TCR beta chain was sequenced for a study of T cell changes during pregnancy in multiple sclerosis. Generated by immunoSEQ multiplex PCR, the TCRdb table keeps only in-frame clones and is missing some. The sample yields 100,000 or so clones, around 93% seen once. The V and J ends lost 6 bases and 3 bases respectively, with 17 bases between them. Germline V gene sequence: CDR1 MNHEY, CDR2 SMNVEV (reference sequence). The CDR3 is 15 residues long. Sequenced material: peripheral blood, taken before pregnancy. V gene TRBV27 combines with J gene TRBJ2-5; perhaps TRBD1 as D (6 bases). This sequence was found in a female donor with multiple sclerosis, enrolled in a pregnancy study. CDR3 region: CASSSRDNVKETQYF. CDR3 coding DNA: TGTGCCAGCAGCTCCCGGGACAACGTTAAAGAGACCCAGTACTTC.